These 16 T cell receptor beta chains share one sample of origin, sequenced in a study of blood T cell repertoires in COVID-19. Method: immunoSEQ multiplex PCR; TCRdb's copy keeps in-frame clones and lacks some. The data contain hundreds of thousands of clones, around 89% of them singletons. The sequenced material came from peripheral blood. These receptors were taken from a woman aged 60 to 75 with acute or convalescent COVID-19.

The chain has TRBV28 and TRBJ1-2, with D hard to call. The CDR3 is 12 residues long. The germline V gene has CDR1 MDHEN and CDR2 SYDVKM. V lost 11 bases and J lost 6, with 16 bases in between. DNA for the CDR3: TGTGCCGGCGGGCCCGGGGAGGATGGCTACACCTTC. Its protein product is CAGGPGEDGYTF.

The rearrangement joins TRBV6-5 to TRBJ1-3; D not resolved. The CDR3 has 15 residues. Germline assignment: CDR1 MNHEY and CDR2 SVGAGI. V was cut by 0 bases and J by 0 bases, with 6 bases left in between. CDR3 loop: CASSYSESSGNTIYF. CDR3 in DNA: TGTGCCAGCAGTTACTCGGAGAGCTCTGGAAACACCATATATTTT.

CDR3 DNA: TGTGCCAGCAGTGCACAAGGACTAGCGGGAGGTGGCTACAATGAGCAGTTCTTC. Encoded protein: CASSAQGLAGGGYNEQFF. The chain employs TRBV9 and TRBJ2-1; 14 bases agree with TRBD2. The CDR3 covers 18 residues. V dropped 5 bases and J dropped 3; count of bases not matched to a gene: 10. The germline gives CDR1 SGDLS, CDR2 YYNGEE.

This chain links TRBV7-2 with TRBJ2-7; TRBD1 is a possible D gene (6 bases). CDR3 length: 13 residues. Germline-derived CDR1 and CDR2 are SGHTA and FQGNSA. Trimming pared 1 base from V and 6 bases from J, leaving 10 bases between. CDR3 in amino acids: CASSLVQGGEQYF. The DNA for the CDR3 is TGTGCCAGCAGCTTAGTACAGGGTGGCGAGCAGTACTTC.

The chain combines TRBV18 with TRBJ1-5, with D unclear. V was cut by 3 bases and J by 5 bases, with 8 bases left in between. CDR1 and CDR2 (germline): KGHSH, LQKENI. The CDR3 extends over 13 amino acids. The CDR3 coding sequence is TGTGCCAGCTCACCGGGCCAGGATCAGCCCCAGCATTTT. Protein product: CASSPGQDQPQHF. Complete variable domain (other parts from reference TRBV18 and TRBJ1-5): NAGVMQNPRHLVRRRGQEARLRCSPMKGHSHVYWYRQLPEEGLKFMVYLQKENIIDESGMPKERFSAEFPKEGPSILRIQQVVRGDSAAYFCASSPGQDQPQHFGDGTRLSIL.

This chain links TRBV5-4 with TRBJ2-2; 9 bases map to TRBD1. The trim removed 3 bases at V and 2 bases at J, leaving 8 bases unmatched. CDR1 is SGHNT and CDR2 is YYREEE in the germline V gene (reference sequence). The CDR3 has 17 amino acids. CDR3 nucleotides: TGTGCCAGCAGCTCCGGACAGGGGAGATTCAACACCGGGGAGCTGTTTTTT. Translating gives CASSSGQGRFNTGELFF.

The CDR3 loop reads CASSLLGRGNYNEQFF. The DNA for the CDR3 is TGTGCCAGCAGCCTCCTAGGGAGGGGGAATTACAATGAGCAGTTCTTC. This chain connects TRBV5-6 to TRBJ2-1; TRBD2 might be the D (7 bases). CDR3 length equals 16 residues. V was clipped by 4 bases and J by 4 bases, with 18 bases between them. Germline CDR1 SGHDT, CDR2 YYEEEE. The full variable domain, rest sourced from reference TRBV5-6 and TRBJ2-1, is DAGVTQSPTHLIKTRGQQVTLRCSPKSGHDTVSWYQQALGQGPQFIFQYYEEEERQRGNFPDRFSGHQFPNYSSELNVNALLLGDSALYLCASSLLGRGNYNEQFFGPGTRLTVL.

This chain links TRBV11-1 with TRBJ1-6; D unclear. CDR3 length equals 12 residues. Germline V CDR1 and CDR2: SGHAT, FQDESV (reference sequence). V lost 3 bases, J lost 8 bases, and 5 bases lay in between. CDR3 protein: CASSFGDSPLHF. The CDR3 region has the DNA TGTGCCAGCAGCTTCGGGGATTCACCCCTCCACTTT.

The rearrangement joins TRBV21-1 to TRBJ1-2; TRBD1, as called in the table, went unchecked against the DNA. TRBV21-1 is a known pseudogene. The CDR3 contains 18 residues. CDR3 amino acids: CASSKGRTGLWATAGYTF. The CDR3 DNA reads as TGTGCCAGCAGCAAAGGGCGGACAGGATTGTGGGCAACGGCTGGCTACACCTTC.

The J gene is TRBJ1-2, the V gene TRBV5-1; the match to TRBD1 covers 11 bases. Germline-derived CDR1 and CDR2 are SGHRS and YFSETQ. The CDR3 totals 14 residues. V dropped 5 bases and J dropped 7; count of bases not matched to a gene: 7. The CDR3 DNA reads TGCGCCAGCAGTTCCGGGACAGGGGGTAGTGGCTACACCTTC. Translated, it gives CASSSGTGGSGYTF.

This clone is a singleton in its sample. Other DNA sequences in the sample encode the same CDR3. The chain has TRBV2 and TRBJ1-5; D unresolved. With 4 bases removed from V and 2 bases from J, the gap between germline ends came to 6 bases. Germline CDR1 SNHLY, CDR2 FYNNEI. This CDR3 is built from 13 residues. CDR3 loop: CASSGQGNQPQHF. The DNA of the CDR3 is TGTGCCAGCAGTGGGCAGGGCAATCAGCCCCAGCATTTT.

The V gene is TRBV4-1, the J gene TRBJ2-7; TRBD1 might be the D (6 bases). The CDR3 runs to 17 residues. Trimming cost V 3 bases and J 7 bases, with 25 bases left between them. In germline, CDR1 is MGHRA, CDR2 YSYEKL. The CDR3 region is CASSQGGSGTSYREQYF. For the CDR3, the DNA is TGCGCCAGCAGCCAGGGCGGCTCCGGGACATCTTATAGGGAGCAGTACTTC.

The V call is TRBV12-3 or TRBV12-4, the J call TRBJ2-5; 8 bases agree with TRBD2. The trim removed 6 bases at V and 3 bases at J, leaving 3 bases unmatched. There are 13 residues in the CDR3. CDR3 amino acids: CASSRSGEETQYF. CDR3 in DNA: TGTGCCAGCAGCCGTAGCGGGGAAGAGACCCAGTACTTC.

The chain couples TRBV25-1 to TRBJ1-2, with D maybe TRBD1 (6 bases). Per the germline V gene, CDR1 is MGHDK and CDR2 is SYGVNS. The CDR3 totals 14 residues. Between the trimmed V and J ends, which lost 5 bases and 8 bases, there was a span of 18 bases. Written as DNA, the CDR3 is TGTGCCAGCAGTCCCGGGACACAATCGGAGGGCTACACCTTC. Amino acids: CASSPGTQSEGYTF.

As DNA, the CDR3 is TGCGCCAGCAGCCAACCTGGGGACACAGGGGCTGGCTACACCTTC. Encoded protein: CASSQPGDTGAGYTF. V and J are TRBV4-3 and TRBJ1-2; 7 positions agree with TRBD1. The CDR3 has 15 amino acids. CDR1 and CDR2 (germline): LGHNA, YSLEER. The junction had 10 bases not matched to a gene; V was cut back by 2 bases and J by 7 bases.

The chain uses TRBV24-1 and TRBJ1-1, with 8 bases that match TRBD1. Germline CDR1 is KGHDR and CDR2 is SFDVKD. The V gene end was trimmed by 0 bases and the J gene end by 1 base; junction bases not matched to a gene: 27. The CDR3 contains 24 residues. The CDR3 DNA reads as TGTGCCACCAGTGATTTGGGTCGGATCAGACCCAGTCCCGGGACCGGGACAGGGAACACTGAAGCTTTCTTT. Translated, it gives CATSDLGRIRPSPGTGTGNTEAFF.